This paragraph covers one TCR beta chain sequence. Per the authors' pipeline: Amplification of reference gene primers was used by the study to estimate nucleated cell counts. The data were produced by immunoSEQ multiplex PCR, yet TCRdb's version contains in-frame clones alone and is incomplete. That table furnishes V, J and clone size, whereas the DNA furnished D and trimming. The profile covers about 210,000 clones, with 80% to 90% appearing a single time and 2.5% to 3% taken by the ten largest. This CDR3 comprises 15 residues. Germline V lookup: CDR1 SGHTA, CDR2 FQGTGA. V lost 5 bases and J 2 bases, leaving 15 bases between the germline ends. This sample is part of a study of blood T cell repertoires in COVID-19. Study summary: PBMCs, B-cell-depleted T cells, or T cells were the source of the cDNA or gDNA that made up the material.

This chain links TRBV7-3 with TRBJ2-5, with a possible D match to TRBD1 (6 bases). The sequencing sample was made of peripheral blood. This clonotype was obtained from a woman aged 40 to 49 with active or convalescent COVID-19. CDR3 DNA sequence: TGTGCCAGCAGCCTTAACGCAGGGGCACAAGAGACCCAGTACTTC. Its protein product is CASSLNAGAQETQYF.